The rows below give T cell receptor beta chains drawn from one sample of a study of T cells in Graves' hyperthyroidism and ophthalmopathy. Each CDR3 protein gets one entry after TCRdb re-called the multiplex PCR reads with MiXCR. The sample has hundreds of thousands of distinct CDR3 sequences; around 22% are singletons. Sequences were obtained from blood. Every receptor here comes from a woman aged 25-40 years with Graves' ophthalmopathy. Both conserved end residues are part of each CDR3. Each record gives: D gene, CDR3 length, J gene, V gene, clone size, CDR3 protein, CDR3 DNA. D genes are given only for firm matches. The size entry is marked missing in some rows and otherwise reads once, few, many or a size class.

d_gene: TRBD1
len: 13
j_gene: TRBJ1-2
v_gene: TRBV5-6
abundance: NA
CDR3aa: CASSLGQGVDYTF
CDR3nt: TGTGCCAGCAGCTTGGGCCAGGGGGTGGACTACACCTTC

d_gene: NA
len: 13
j_gene: TRBJ2-5
v_gene: TRBV6-5
abundance: many
CDR3aa: CASRAGAQETQYF
CDR3nt: TGTGCCAGCAGAGCAGGGGCCCAAGAGACCCAGTACTTC

d_gene: TRBD1
len: 14
j_gene: TRBJ2-7
v_gene: TRBV29-1
abundance: many
CDR3aa: CSVVSGTGGYEQYF
CDR3nt: TGCAGCGTTGTCTCCGGGACAGGGGGCTACGAGCAGTACTTC

d_gene: TRBD1
len: 15
j_gene: TRBJ2-5
v_gene: TRBV7-9
abundance: few
CDR3aa: CASSKGQGLGETQYF
CDR3nt: TGTGCCAGCAGCAAAGGACAGGGTTTAGGCGAGACCCAGTACTTC

d_gene: TRBD1
len: 15
j_gene: TRBJ1-1
v_gene: TRBV11-2
abundance: many
CDR3aa: CASSLGGTGGGEAFF
CDR3nt: TGTGCCAGCAGTCTAGGGGGCACAGGGGGCGGTGAAGCTTTCTTT

d_gene: NA
len: 19
j_gene: TRBJ2-7
v_gene: TRBV5-1
abundance: NA
CDR3aa: CASSLVGPTTGTLSGEQYF
CDR3nt: TGCGCCAGCAGCTTGGTCGGGCCCACTACCGGGACTCTCTCGGGTGAGCAGTACTTC

d_gene: TRBD2
len: 17
j_gene: TRBJ2-7
v_gene: TRBV29-1
abundance: many
CDR3aa: CSVETGTSGGWSYEQYF
CDR3nt: TGCAGCGTTGAAACGGGGACTAGCGGGGGATGGTCCTACGAGCAGTACTTC

d_gene: NA
len: 13
j_gene: TRBJ1-2
v_gene: TRBV27
abundance: few
CDR3aa: CASSLGPVYGYTF
CDR3nt: TGTGCCAGCAGTTTAGGGCCTGTGTACGGCTACACCTTC

d_gene: TRBD1
len: 15
j_gene: TRBJ1-5
v_gene: TRBV12-3/TRBV12-4
abundance: many
CDR3aa: CASSPRDRVHRPQHF
CDR3nt: TGTGCCAGCAGTCCCCGGGACAGGGTTCACCGGCCCCAGCATTTT

d_gene: NA
len: 12
j_gene: TRBJ2-7
v_gene: TRBV12-3/TRBV12-4
abundance: many
CDR3aa: CASSLAPYEQYF
CDR3nt: TGTGCCAGCAGTTTAGCGCCGTACGAGCAGTACTTC

d_gene: NA
len: 15
j_gene: TRBJ1-1
v_gene: TRBV11-2
abundance: NA
CDR3aa: CASSLEQGRNTEAFF
CDR3nt: TGTGCCAGCAGCTTAGAACAGGGAAGGAACACTGAAGCTTTCTTT

d_gene: NA
len: 14
j_gene: TRBJ1-1
v_gene: TRBV6-4
abundance: few
CDR3aa: CATSPSAPNTEACF
CDR3nt: TGCGCCACCTCACCCTCGGCTCCGAACACTGAAGCTTGCTTT

d_gene: NA
len: 14
j_gene: TRBJ2-5
v_gene: TRBV5-1
abundance: NA
CDR3aa: CASSYRRGQETQYF
CDR3nt: TGCGCCAGCAGCTACCGACGTGGGCAAGAGACCCAGTACTTC

d_gene: NA
len: 13
j_gene: TRBJ2-5
v_gene: TRBV12-3/TRBV12-4
abundance: many
CDR3aa: CASSPDFGETQYF
CDR3nt: TGTGCCAGCAGTCCAGACTTTGGAGAGACCCAGTACTTC

d_gene: NA
len: 13
j_gene: TRBJ1-5
v_gene: TRBV12-3/TRBV12-4
abundance: NA
CDR3aa: CASTRQINQPQHF
CDR3nt: TGTGCCAGCACCCGACAGATCAATCAGCCCCAGCATTTT

d_gene: TRBD2
len: 12
j_gene: TRBJ2-2
v_gene: TRBV11-2
abundance: NA
CDR3aa: CASSTSAGELFF
CDR3nt: TGTGCCAGCAGCACTAGCGCCGGGGAGCTGTTTTTT

d_gene: TRBD2
len: 14
j_gene: TRBJ2-5
v_gene: TRBV7-3
abundance: many
CDR3aa: CASSRSGGQETQYF
CDR3nt: TGTGCCAGCAGCCGAAGCGGGGGACAAGAGACCCAGTACTTC

d_gene: NA
len: 14
j_gene: TRBJ1-2
v_gene: TRBV9
abundance: NA
CDR3aa: CASSVAQGLGGYTF
CDR3nt: TGTGCCAGCAGCGTAGCTCAAGGGCTAGGGGGCTACACCTTC